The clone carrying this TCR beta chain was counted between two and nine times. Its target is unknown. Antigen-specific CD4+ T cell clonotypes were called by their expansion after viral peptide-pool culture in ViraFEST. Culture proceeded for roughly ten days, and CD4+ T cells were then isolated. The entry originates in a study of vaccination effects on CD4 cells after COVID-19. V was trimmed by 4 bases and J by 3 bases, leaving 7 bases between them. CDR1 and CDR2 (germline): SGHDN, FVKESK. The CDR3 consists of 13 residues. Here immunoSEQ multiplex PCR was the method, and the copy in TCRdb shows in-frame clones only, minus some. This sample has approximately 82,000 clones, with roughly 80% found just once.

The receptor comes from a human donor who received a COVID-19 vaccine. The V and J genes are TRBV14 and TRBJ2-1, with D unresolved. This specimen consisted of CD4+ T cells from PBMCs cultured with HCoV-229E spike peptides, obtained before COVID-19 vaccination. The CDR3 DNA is TGTGCCAGCAGCCCTTCTCTCTACAATGAGCAGTTCTTC. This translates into CASSPSLYNEQFF.